The text below deals with one T cell receptor beta chain. The entry originates in a study of shared clonotypes between healthy human individuals. The overall study: Each donor contributed plates that comprised three CD4 naive, three CD4 memory, two CD8 naive and one CD8 memory.

Donors were Caucasian adults residing in Nashville, Tennessee, USA. CD8 memory combined CD45RO+ cells with CCR7-negative CD45RA+ TemRA cells. Per the original methods: Filtering differed since immunoSEQ provided only junctions, with no quality scores. Profiled with immunoSEQ multiplex PCR; TCRdb holds only in-frame clones, not every one. V and J calls and clone size are as listed in that table; D and trimming were resolved from the DNA. This sample yields about 120,000 clones, of which about 71% are seen a single time; about a quarter belongs to the top ten. V lost 1 base and J lost 5; bases outside the gene matches: 7. The length of the CDR3 is 16 residues. CDR1 and CDR2 (germline): SGHTA, FQGNSA.

The chain couples TRBV7-2 to TRBJ1-5; TRBD1 matches at 8 bases. The TCR originated in a woman in her thirties in good health. Sequenced: memory CD8+ T cells sorted from blood. Subset specified: CD45RO+ cells pooled with CCR7-negative TemRA cells. Written as DNA, the CDR3 is TGTGCCAGCAGCTTAGAAGTTGGCAGGGGGCATCAGCCCCAGCATTTT. This gives the protein CASSLEVGRGHQPQHF.